One and the same sample provided the 2 T cell receptor beta chains below, sequenced in a study of T-cell memory formation after mild COVID-19. TCRdb recomputed calls from the 5' RACE reads with MiXCR, one row per CDR3 protein. In the table there are about 350,000 distinct CDR3 sequences, 25% to 30% of which are singletons. The material sequenced was PBMCs or a T cell subset sorted from them (not recorded which). The receptors derive from an adult woman who had mild COVID-19 (a few samples of this study predate the infection). Cell type and time point are not known.

V gene TRBV5-4 combines with J gene TRBJ1-6; TRBD1 agrees at 8 bases. J lost 10 bases, V lost 0 bases, and 6 bases had no gene match. The CDR3 spans 15 residues. Germline V lookup: CDR1 SGHNT, CDR2 YYREEE (reference sequence). In nucleotides, the CDR3 is TGTGCCAGCAGCTTGGCCGGACAGGGAGGCTCACCCCTCCACTTT. Translation gives CASSLAGQGGSPLHF. The whole variable domain, remainder taken from reference TRBV5-4 and TRBJ1-6, is ETGVTQSPTHLIKTRGQQVTLRCSSQSGHNTVSWYQQALGQGPQFIFQYYREEENGRGNFPPRFSGLQFPNYSSELNVNALELDDSALYLCASSLAGQGGSPLHFGNGTRLTVT.

This clonotype was counted only a few times. The chain uses TRBV20-1 and TRBJ2-2, with D possibly TRBD1 on 6 matching bases. V shed 1 base and J shed 6 bases, with 15 bases lying between them. The CDR3 contains 15 residues. Germline CDR1 is DFQATT and CDR2 is SNEGSKA (reference sequence). This CDR3 reads CSARVIQGGAGELFF. The CDR3 coding sequence is TGCAGTGCTAGAGTCATACAGGGTGGGGCCGGGGAGCTGTTTTTT.